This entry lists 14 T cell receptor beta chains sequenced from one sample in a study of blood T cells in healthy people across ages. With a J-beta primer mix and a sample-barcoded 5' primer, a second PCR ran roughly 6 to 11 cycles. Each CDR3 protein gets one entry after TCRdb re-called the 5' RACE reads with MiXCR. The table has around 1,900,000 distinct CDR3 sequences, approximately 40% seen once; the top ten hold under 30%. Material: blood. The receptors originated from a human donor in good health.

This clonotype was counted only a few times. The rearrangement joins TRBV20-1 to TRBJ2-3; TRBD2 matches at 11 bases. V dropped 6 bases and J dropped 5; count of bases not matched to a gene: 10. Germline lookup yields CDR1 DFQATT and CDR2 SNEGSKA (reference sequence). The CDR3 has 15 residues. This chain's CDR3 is CSARRLAGILDTQYF. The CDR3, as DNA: TGCAGTGCCCGACGACTAGCGGGGATATTAGATACGCAGTATTTT.

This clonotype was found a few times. Written as DNA, the CDR3 is TGCAGTGCTAGAGGTCCGACAGGTAATCCCTACAATGAGCAGTTCTTC. It translates to CSARGPTGNPYNEQFF. The chain has TRBV20-1 and TRBJ2-1, with D maybe TRBD1 (6 bases). Trimming left V 1 base short and J 2 bases short, with 15 bases between. The germline V gene has CDR1 DFQATT and CDR2 SNEGSKA (reference sequence). CDR3 length: 16 amino acids.

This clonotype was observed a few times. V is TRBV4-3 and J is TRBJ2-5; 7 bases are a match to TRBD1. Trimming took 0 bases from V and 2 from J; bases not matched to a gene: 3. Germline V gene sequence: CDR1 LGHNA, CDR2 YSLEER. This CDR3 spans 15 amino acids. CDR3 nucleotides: TGCGCCAGCAGCCAAGATATGACAGGGCAAGAGACCCAGTACTTC. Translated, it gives CASSQDMTGQETQYF.

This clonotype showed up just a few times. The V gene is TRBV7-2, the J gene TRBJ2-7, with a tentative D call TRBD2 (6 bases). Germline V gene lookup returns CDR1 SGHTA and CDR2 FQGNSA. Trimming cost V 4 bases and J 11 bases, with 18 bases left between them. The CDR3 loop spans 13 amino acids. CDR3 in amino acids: CASSSRWGEEKYF. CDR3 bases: TGTGCCAGCAGCTCCCGTTGGGGGGAGGAAAAGTACTTC.

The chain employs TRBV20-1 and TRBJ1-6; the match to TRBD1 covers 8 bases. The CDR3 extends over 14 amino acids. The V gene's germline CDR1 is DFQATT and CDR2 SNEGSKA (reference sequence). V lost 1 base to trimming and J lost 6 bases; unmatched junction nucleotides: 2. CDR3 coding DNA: TGCAGTGCTAGAGGGGACAGGCCTAATTCACCCCTCCACTTT. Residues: CSARGDRPNSPLHF.

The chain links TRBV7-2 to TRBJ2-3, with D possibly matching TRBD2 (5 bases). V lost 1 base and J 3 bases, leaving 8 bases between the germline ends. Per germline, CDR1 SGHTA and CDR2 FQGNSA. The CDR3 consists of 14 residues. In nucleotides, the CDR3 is TGTGCCAGCAGCTTAGACGGGATGACAGATACGCAGTATTTT. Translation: CASSLDGMTDTQYF. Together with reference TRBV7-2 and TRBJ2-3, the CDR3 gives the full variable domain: GAGVSQSPSNKVTEKGKDVELRCDPISGHTALYWYRQSLGQGLEFLIYFQGNSAPDKSGLPSDRFSAERTGGSVSTLTIQRTQQEDSAVYLCASSLDGMTDTQYFGPGTRLTVL.

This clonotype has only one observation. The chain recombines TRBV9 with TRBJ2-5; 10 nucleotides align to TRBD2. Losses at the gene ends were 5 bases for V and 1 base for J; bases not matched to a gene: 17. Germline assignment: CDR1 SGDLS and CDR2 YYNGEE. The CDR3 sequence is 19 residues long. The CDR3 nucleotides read TGTGCCAGCAGTCCAGGACTATCGGTACTAGCGGGAACCCAAGAGACCCAGTACTTC. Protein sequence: CASSPGLSVLAGTQETQYF.

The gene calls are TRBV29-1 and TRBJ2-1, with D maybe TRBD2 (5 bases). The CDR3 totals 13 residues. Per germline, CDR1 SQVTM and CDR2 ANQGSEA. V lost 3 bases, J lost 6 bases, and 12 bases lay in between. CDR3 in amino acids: CSVENFGVNEQFF. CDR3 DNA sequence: TGCAGCGTTGAGAACTTCGGGGTCAATGAGCAGTTCTTC.

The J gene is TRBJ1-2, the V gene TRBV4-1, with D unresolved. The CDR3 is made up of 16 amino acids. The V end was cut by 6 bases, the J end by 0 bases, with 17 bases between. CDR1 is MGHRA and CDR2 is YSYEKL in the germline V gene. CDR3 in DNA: TGCGCCAGCAGAGCCTGGACGGACCGAGCTAACTATGGCTACACCTTC. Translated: CASRAWTDRANYGYTF.

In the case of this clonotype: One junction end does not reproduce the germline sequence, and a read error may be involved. In nucleotides, the CDR3 is TGTGCCAGCAGCCGGAGGGGGTTAAATGAGCTGTTCTTC. Its protein product is CASSRRGLNELFF. This rearrangement joins TRBV28 to TRBJ2-1; D possibly matches TRBD1 or TRBD2 (6 bases each). The CDR3 extends over 13 amino acids. Germline lookup yields CDR1 MDHEN and CDR2 SYDVKM.

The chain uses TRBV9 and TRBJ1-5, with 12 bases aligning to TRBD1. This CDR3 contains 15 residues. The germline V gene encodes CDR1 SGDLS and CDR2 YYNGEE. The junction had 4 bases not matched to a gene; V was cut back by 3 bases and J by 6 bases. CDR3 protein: CASSEGTGGGQPQHF. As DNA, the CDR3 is TGTGCCAGCAGCGAAGGGACAGGGGGCGGTCAGCCCCAGCATTTT.

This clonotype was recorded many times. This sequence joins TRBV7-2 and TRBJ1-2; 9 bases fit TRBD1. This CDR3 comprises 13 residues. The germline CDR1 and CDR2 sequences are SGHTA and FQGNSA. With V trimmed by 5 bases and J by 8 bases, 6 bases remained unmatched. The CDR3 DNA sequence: TGTGCCAGCAGCCCTGACAGGGGGGGAGGCTACACCTTC. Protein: CASSPDRGGGYTF.

For the CDR3, the DNA is TGTGCCAGCAGTTTAAGCGGGGAGACCTACAATGAGCAGTTCTTC. Translation gives CASSLSGETYNEQFF. The genes are TRBV12-3 or TRBV12-4 and TRBJ2-1, with TRBD2 matching 7 bases. The CDR3 extends over 15 amino acids. With 2 bases clipped from V and 2 bases from J, the junction kept 3 bases outside the gene matches.

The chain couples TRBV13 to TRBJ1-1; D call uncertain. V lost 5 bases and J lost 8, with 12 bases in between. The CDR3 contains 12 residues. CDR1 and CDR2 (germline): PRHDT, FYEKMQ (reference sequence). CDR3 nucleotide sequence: TGTGCCAGCAGCCTACCCGAGTCAGAAGCTTTCTTT. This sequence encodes CASSLPESEAFF.